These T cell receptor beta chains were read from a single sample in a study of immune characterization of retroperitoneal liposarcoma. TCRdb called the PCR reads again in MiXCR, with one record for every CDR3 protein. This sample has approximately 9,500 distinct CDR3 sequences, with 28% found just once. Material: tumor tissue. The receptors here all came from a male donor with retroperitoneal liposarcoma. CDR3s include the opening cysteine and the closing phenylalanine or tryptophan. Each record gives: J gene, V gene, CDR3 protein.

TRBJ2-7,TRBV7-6,CASSLGTETYEQYF
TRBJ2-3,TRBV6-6,CASSYSQVYTDTQYF
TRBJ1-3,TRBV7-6,CASSVGQGNTIYF
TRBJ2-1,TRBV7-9,CASNPARTEQFF
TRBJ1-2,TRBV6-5,CASQTGRNYGYTF
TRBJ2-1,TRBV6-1,CASSDPGLATVYNEQFF
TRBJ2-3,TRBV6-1,CASTLTDTDTQYF
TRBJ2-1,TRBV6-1,CASSLYRDAWETQFF
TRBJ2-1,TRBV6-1,CASRLATYYEQFF
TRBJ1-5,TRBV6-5,CASSLRDQVEPQHF
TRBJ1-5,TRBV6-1,CASQASLNQPQHF
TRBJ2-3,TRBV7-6,CASSGTSGWNTQYF
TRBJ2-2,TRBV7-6,CASSLVTPGELFF
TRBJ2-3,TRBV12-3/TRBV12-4,CASTLGGTTDTQYF
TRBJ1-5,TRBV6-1,CASSGRQGGGNQPQHF
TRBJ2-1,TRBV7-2,CASSFNGGFEQFF
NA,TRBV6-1,CASSELSGASYEQYF
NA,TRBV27,CASSIPGRGSYNEQYF
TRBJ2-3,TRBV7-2,CASSLGGASDTQYF
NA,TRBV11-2,CASSYPPRSGGGTTQYF
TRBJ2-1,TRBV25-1,CASTKKEGSNEQFF
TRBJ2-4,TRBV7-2,CASTTPGQGRDIQYF
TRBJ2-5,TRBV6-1,CASGESAGGQETQYF
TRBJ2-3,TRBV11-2,CASSLLSGADADTQYF
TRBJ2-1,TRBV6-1,CASSFLVGSYNEQFF
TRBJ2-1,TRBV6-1,CASSEANRDRGYF
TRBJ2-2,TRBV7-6,CASSARQGMAGELFF
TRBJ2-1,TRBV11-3,CASSHYLAGGIYNEQFF
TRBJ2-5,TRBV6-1,CASSYVRNQETQYF
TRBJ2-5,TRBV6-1,CASTQGETQYF
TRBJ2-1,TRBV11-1,CASSNRKQGARYNEQFF
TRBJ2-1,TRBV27,CASIGLMTSGYNEQFF
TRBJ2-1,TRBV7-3,CASSLHPPRGPNNEQFF
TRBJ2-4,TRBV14,CASSQDLGEQYF
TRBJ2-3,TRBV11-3,CASSFGGDTDTQYF
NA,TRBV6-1,CASSEEYLAGFNNEQYF
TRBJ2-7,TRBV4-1,CASSQDRGGFGYEQYF
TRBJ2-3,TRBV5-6,CASSGGGADTQYF
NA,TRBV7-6,CASSLGPTRYEQYF
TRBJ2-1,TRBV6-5,CASSYSGYEQFF
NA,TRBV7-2,CASSFSGSTYEQYF
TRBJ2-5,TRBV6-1,CASVWTGRETQYF
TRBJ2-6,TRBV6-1,CASTLTGGTSGANVLTF
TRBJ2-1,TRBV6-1,CASSSRQGGSGQFF
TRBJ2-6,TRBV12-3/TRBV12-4,CATRQGASGANVLTF
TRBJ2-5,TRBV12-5,CASGLVLADYNEQYF
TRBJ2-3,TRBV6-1,CASGTSGGAPDTQYF